Below are 11 T cell receptor beta chains sequenced from a single sample in a study of T cells in Graves' hyperthyroidism and ophthalmopathy. Amplification of TCR beta CDR3 regions was performed using RNA transcripts as template. RT-PCR in the first round (using the HTBI primer set) targeted the TCR CDR3. TCRdb recomputed calls from the multiplex PCR reads with MiXCR, one row per CDR3 protein. The repertoire holds approximately 870,000 distinct CDR3 sequences, with 35% to 45% as singletons. Sequences were obtained from blood. These TCRs come from a man between 18 and 35 years old with Graves' hyperthyroidism.

V gene TRBV9 combines with J gene TRBJ2-7; TRBD1 agrees at 9 bases. Germline V gene lookup returns CDR1 SGDLS and CDR2 YYNGEE. This CDR3 has 14 residues. After removal of 0 bases from V and 7 bases from J, the junction contained 5 bases not matched to a gene. The CDR3 loop reads CASSVEDRGGEQYF. CDR3 in DNA: TGTGCCAGCAGCGTAGAGGACAGGGGTGGGGAGCAGTACTTC.

Comment on this clonotype: Mismatch with germline at one junction end may stem from a read error. The chain combines TRBV7-2 with TRBJ2-7, with D hard to call. Germline lookup yields CDR1 SGHTA and CDR2 FQGNSA. The CDR3 is 14 amino acids. Here the CDR3 DNA reads TGCGCCAGCAGCCAAGCCTTCGGTACCTACGAGCAGTACTTC. Translating it yields CASSQAFGTYEQYF.

The J gene is TRBJ2-6, the V gene TRBV29-1; 7 bases align to TRBD2. The germline CDR1 and CDR2 sequences are SQVTM and ANQGSEA. The CDR3 runs to 13 residues. As DNA, the CDR3 is TGCAGGGCCAAACTAGCGGGGGCCAACGTCCTGACTTTC. This translates into CRAKLAGANVLTF.

The CDR3 here is CAITKSGSGELFF. For the CDR3, the DNA is TGTGCCATCACCAAGTCGGGGTCAGGGGAGCTGTTTTTT. The chain combines TRBV10-3 with TRBJ2-2, with D possibly TRBD2 on 5 matching bases. The germline CDR1 and CDR2 sequences are ENHRY and SYGVKD. The CDR3 runs to 13 residues. V was clipped by 7 bases and J by 8 bases, with 14 bases between them.

In its sample, this clonotype was seen many times. J is TRBJ2-7 and V is TRBV15; no clear D gene. The CDR3 sequence is 12 residues long. Trimming took off 5 bases at V and 0 bases at J, with 5 bases between the two ends. The germline gives CDR1 LNHNV, CDR2 YYDKDF (reference sequence). The CDR3 nucleotides read TGTGCCACCAGCTCCGACTCCTACGAGCAGTACTTC. Its protein product is CATSSDSYEQYF. Full variable domain (outside the CDR3, taken from reference TRBV15 and TRBJ2-7): DAMVIQNPRYQVTQFGKPVTLSCSQTLNHNVMYWYQQKSSQAPKLLFHYYDKDFNNEADTPDNFQSRRPNTSFCFLDIRSPGLGDTAMYLCATSSDSYEQYFGPGTRLTVT.

A remark on this clonotype: One junction end does not reproduce the germline sequence, and a read error may be involved. The chain combines TRBV6-5 with TRBJ1-6; TRBD1 agrees at 8 bases. In germline, CDR1 is MNHEY, CDR2 SVGAGI. The CDR3 runs 13 residues. The chain's CDR3 is CTSSYTGGDPLHF. CDR3 coding DNA: TGTACCAGCAGTTATACAGGGGGGGATCCCCTCCACTTT.

This clonotype has a count of ten or more. Here the CDR3 reads CASSEDGPYGYTF. DNA of the CDR3: TGTGCCAGCAGTGAAGACGGTCCGTATGGCTACACCTTC. The chain is built from TRBV2 and TRBJ1-2; D not certain. Germline V gene lookup returns CDR1 SNHLY and CDR2 FYNNEI. There are 13 residues in the CDR3. With 1 base removed from V and 5 bases from J, the gap between germline ends came to 8 bases.

The CDR3 DNA is TGTGCCAGTAGTGCCCCCGGGACAATAGAGACCCAGTACTTC. Protein: CASSAPGTIETQYF. The chain couples TRBV19 to TRBJ2-5; TRBD1 is a possible D gene (6 bases). Germline V lookup: CDR1 LNHDA, CDR2 SQIVND (reference sequence). This CDR3 comprises 14 residues. Trimming removed 5 bases at V and 4 bases at J, with 14 bases between.

Note on this clonotype: Just one base apart from a much larger clone, this may be a read error. This chain joins TRBV29-1 and TRBJ2-7, with a possible D match to TRBD1 (6 bases). The V and J ends lost 6 bases and 4 bases respectively, with 13 bases between them. This CDR3 comprises 12 residues. CDR1 is SQVTM, CDR2 ANQGSEA, per germline. CDR3 amino acids: CSVGTSPYEQYF. The CDR3 nucleotides read TGCAGCGTCGGGACATCCCCATACGAGCAGTACTTC.

The table lists this clonotype with many counts. This chain uses TRBV10-3 with TRBJ2-5; tentatively, D is TRBD2 (6 bases). Germline CDR1 ENHRY, CDR2 SYGVKD. This CDR3 spans 12 amino acids. Trimming cost V 4 bases and J 3 bases, with 6 bases left between them. The CDR3 spells CAISAGEETQYF. Written as DNA, the CDR3 is TGTGCCATCAGTGCGGGGGAAGAGACCCAGTACTTC.

This clonotype came up a few times. The chain has TRBV7-9 and TRBJ2-7; 10 bases fit TRBD2. Trimming removed 11 bases from V and 0 bases from J; junction bases left unmatched: 4. This CDR3 comprises 13 residues. Germline V CDR1 and CDR2: SEHNR, FQNEAQ (reference sequence). The CDR3 DNA reads TGTGCCCTTAGCGGGGGGCTCTCCTACGAGCAGTACTTC. It yields the protein CALSGGLSYEQYF.